These 18 T cell receptor beta chains came from one sample sequenced in a study of T cells in Graves' hyperthyroidism and ophthalmopathy. TCR beta CDR3 sequences were amplified from RNA transcripts. First-round RT-PCR targeting the TCR CDR3 was performed with the HTBI primer set. MiXCR was run by TCRdb on the multiplex PCR reads, yielding one entry per CDR3 protein. The sample contains about 640,000 distinct CDR3 sequences, around 20% of which appear only once. The sample was blood. These receptors all stem from a young man with Graves' ophthalmopathy.

This clonotype showed up just a few times. The chain employs TRBV9 and TRBJ2-7; D unresolved. The length of the CDR3 is 15 residues. The V end lost 0 bases, the J end lost 5 bases, and 15 bases lay between the germline ends. The germline CDR1 and CDR2 sequences are SGDLS and YYNGEE. In DNA form, the CDR3 reads TGTGCCAGCAGCGTAGCTGGGCTGCCCTTTGACGAGCAGTACTTC. Amino acid sequence: CASSVAGLPFDEQYF.

The rearrangement links TRBV7-9 to TRBJ2-1, with 11 positions matching TRBD2. Germline-derived CDR1 and CDR2 are SEHNR and FQNEAQ (reference sequence). The ends lost 3 bases at V and 10 bases at J; junction bases unmatched: 5. The CDR3 runs to 14 residues. In DNA, the CDR3 is TGTGCCAGCAGCTTCGGGACTAGCGGCACAGAGCAGTTCTTC. Protein product: CASSFGTSGTEQFF.

The chain links TRBV20-1 to TRBJ2-7; 13 positions match TRBD2. Germline CDR1 and CDR2: DFQATT and SNEGSKA (reference sequence). V was clipped by 1 base and J by 6 bases; unmatched bases: 12. The CDR3 contains 17 residues. The CDR3 protein is CSARVFGTGLAGVEQYF. CDR3 sequence (DNA): TGCAGTGCTAGAGTATTTGGGACAGGACTAGCGGGAGTCGAGCAGTACTTC.

The table lists this clonotype with a few counts. A far larger clone differs by one base, so this is likely a read error. The chain joins TRBV6-1 to TRBJ2-3, with D hard to call. Trimming stripped 8 bases from V and 0 bases from J, with 6 bases between. This CDR3 spans 12 amino acids. CDR1 MNHNS and CDR2 SASEGT come from the germline V gene. CDR3 sequence reads: CASFGSTDTQYF. The CDR3, as DNA: TGTGCCAGCTTTGGGAGCACAGATACGCAGTATTTT.

This clonotype showed up just a few times. This rearrangement joins TRBV29-1 to TRBJ2-1; D may be TRBD2 (6 bases). With 0 bases removed from V and 0 bases from J, the gap between germline ends came to 6 bases. Germline-derived CDR1 and CDR2 are SQVTM and ANQGSEA. The length of the CDR3 is 14 residues. CDR3 in amino acids: CSVEEGGSYNEQFF. The DNA for the CDR3 is TGCAGCGTTGAAGAGGGGGGCTCCTACAATGAGCAGTTCTTC.

The gene calls are TRBV10-3 and TRBJ2-1, with 8 nucleotides matching TRBD1. This CDR3 has 12 amino acids. The V gene's germline CDR1 is ENHRY and CDR2 SYGVKD. V lost 8 bases to trimming and J lost 9 bases; unmatched junction nucleotides: 6. CDR3 in DNA: TGTGCCATCGGAGGACAGGGCAGTGAGCAGTTCTTC. This encodes CAIGGQGSEQFF.

This clonotype was seen at least ten times. V gene TRBV12-3 or TRBV12-4 combines with J gene TRBJ1-3, with D uncertain. V was shortened by 6 bases and J by 0 bases, with 12 bases between the two germline ends. The CDR3 consists of 15 residues. The CDR3 here is CASREGRLSGNTIYF. As DNA, the CDR3 is TGTGCCAGCAGAGAAGGACGGCTCTCTGGAAACACCATATATTTT.

This clonotype came up many times. The V gene is TRBV12-3 or TRBV12-4, the J gene TRBJ1-5, with D possibly matching TRBD1 (6 bases). V gave up 6 bases and J gave up 7 bases, with 13 bases separating them. The CDR3 spans 13 residues. CDR3 protein: CASSPGHGQPQHF. The DNA for the CDR3 is TGTGCCAGCAGCCCGGGACATGGGCAGCCCCAGCATTTT.

This clonotype was found a few times. The chain uses TRBV3-1 and TRBJ2-7; D is uncertain. The CDR3 is 14 residues long. The V end lost 0 bases, the J end lost 0 bases, and 6 bases lay between the germline ends. Germline CDR1 reads LGHDT; CDR2 reads YNNKEL (reference sequence). The CDR3 region is CASSQETVSYEQYF. The CDR3 DNA follows: TGTGCCAGCAGCCAAGAGACGGTCTCCTACGAGCAGTACTTC.

This clonotype was recorded at least ten times. The V call is TRBV5-1, the J call TRBJ1-2; 9 nucleotides match TRBD1. Germline lookup yields CDR1 SGHRS and CDR2 YFSETQ. The length of the CDR3 is 14 residues. The V and J ends lost 6 bases and 7 bases, in that order; junction bases with no gene match: 10. CDR3 loop: CASTPQGARGGYTF. In DNA form, the CDR3 reads TGCGCCAGCACCCCACAGGGGGCACGGGGTGGCTACACCTTC.

The J gene is TRBJ1-5, the V gene TRBV12-3 or TRBV12-4; 7 bases match TRBD1. The ends lost 6 bases at V and 7 bases at J; junction bases unmatched: 15. The CDR3 contains 16 residues. The CDR3 sequence is CASSPLSWQGEQPQHF. The CDR3 nucleotides read TGTGCCAGCAGCCCCCTCAGTTGGCAGGGGGAACAGCCCCAGCATTTT.

The chain recombines TRBV11-2 with TRBJ2-1; 9 bases agree with TRBD2. The V segment lost 5 bases and the J segment 12 bases; nucleotides outside the gene matches: 11. The CDR3 length is 14 residues. Germline CDR1 is SGHAT and CDR2 is FQNNGV. The DNA for the CDR3 is TGTGCCAGCAGCCGCGGGAGGGCCGCTATGGGGCAGTTCTTC. Protein: CASSRGRAAMGQFF.

This clonotype was recorded at least ten times. V and J are TRBV11-2 and TRBJ2-7, with D possibly TRBD1 on 6 matching bases. Trimming pared 0 bases from V and 2 bases from J, leaving 8 bases between. The CDR3 covers 14 residues. Germline loops: CDR1 SGHAT, CDR2 FQNNGV. The CDR3 here is CASSLEGQTYEQYF. The DNA of the CDR3 is TGTGCCAGCAGCTTAGAAGGACAGACCTACGAGCAGTACTTC.

This clonotype was seen at least ten times. This rearrangement joins TRBV20-1 to TRBJ1-6; TRBD1 agrees at 8 bases. The CDR3 spans 15 residues. Germline V CDR1 and CDR2: DFQATT, SNEGSKA (reference sequence). V gave up 3 bases and J gave up 11 bases; unmatched junction bases: 12. The CDR3 sequence is CSARRAGQEHTPLHF. CDR3 nucleotide sequence: TGCAGTGCTAGGAGAGCGGGACAGGAACATACACCCCTCCACTTT.

The table lists this clonotype with many counts. The chain is built from TRBV10-1 and TRBJ2-7; 8 positions agree with TRBD1. CDR3 size: 17 residues. Germline-derived CDR1 and CDR2 are WNHNN and SYGVQD (reference sequence). The ends lost 2 bases at V and 0 bases at J; junction bases unmatched: 9. CDR3: CASSERQGRYYSYEQYF. Here the CDR3 DNA reads TGCGCCAGCAGTGAGAGACAGGGGCGATATTACTCCTACGAGCAGTACTTC.

The chain combines TRBV6-1 with TRBJ2-1, with TRBD1 matching over 9 bases. This CDR3 has 14 amino acids. V lost 6 bases to trimming and J lost 9 bases; unmatched junction nucleotides: 9. Germline CDR1 is MNHNS and CDR2 is SASEGT. The CDR3 DNA follows: TGTGCCAGCAGGAACCGGGACAGGGCGAGTGAGCAGTTCTTC. Amino acids: CASRNRDRASEQFF.

This clonotype was seen repeatedly, ten times or more. The chain couples TRBV29-1 to TRBJ1-1; the D is unclear. V lost 7 bases and J 0 bases, leaving 9 bases between the germline ends. Germline loops: CDR1 SQVTM, CDR2 ANQGSEA. This CDR3 region has 12 residues. The CDR3 reads CSGYGLNTEAFF. The CDR3 DNA reads as TGCAGCGGATACGGCTTGAACACTGAAGCTTTCTTT.

In this sample, this clonotype turned up many times. The chain employs TRBV11-2 and TRBJ2-5, with a possible D match to TRBD1 (6 bases). The CDR3 is made up of 13 amino acids. V lost 5 bases and J 5 bases, leaving 12 bases between the germline ends. Per the germline V gene, CDR1 is SGHAT and CDR2 is FQNNGV. The CDR3 sequence: CASSHGQRETQYF. The CDR3 nucleotides read TGTGCCAGCAGCCACGGACAGCGGGAGACCCAGTACTTC.